This T cell receptor beta chain was identified in a study of blood T cell repertoires in COVID-19. Study information: Italy, Spain and the United States were the sources of the convalescent and acute COVID-19 samples. T cells, B-cell-depleted T cells, or PBMCs provided the cDNA or gDNA that served as material.

Clones were sequenced by immunoSEQ multiplex PCR, and TCRdb holds only the in-frame ones, with some missing. The table records about 110,000 clones, about four fifths of them present only once. Trimming cost V 6 bases and J 0 bases; bases outside gene matches: 7. The germline gives CDR1 MDHEN, CDR2 SYDVKM. The CDR3 runs 15 residues. The specimen was peripheral blood. The rearrangement links TRBV28 to TRBJ2-7; 8 positions match TRBD2. The receptor was derived from a woman in her 70s with acute or convalescent COVID-19. The CDR3 spells CASSGSGTYSYEQYF. CDR3 nucleotide sequence: TGTGCCAGCAGCGGTAGCGGGACTTACTCCTACGAGCAGTACTTC.